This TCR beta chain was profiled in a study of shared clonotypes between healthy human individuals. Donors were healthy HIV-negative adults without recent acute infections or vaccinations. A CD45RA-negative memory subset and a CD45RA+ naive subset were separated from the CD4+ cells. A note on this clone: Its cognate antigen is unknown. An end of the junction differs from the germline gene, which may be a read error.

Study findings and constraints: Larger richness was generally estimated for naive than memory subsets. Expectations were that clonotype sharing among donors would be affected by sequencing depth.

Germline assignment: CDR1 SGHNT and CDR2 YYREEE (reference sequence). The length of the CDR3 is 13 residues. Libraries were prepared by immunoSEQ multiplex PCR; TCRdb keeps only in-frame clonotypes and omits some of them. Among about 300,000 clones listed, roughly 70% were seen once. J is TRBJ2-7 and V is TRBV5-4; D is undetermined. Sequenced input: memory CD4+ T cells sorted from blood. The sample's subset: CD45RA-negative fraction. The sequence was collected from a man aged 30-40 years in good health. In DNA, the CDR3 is TGTGCCAGCAGCTTGGACCCCTCCGACGAGCAGTACTTC. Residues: CASSLDPSDEQYF.